This TCR beta chain was captured by sequencing in a study of cytomegalovirus exposure and HLA in healthy donors. The CDR3 contains 16 residues. With 2 bases removed from V and 2 bases from J, the gap between germline ends came to 14 bases. The germline V gene encodes CDR1 SEHNR and CDR2 FQNEAQ (reference sequence). The PCR made use of 60 Vbeta and 13 Jbeta primers. Repertoires were generated with immunoSEQ multiplex PCR, while TCRdb's copy carries only in-frame clones and drops some. The table lists some 190,000 clones, over 80% of them singletons, with less than 1.5% in the top ten. The specimen sequenced was PBMCs. The gene calls are TRBV7-9 and TRBJ2-3, with a tentative D call TRBD2 (5 bases). The clonotype comes from a girl between 10 and 17 years old in good health and CMV-seropositive. The DNA of the CDR3 is TGTGCCAGCAGCTTACGCGGGCAAGGGCCCACAGATACGCAGTATTTT. Protein product: CASSLRGQGPTDTQYF.